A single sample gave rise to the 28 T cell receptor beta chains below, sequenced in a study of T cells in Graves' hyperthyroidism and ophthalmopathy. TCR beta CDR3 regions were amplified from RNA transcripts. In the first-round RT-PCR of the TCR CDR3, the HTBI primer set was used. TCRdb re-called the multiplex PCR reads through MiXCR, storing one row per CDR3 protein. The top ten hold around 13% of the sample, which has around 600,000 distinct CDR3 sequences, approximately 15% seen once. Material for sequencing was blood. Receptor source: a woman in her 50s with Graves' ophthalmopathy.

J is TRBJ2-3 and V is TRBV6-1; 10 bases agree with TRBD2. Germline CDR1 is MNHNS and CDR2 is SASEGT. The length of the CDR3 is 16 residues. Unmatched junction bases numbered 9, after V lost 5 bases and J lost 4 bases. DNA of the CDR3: TGTGCCAGCAGTTACTCTCTAGCGGGAGCGTCAGATACGCAGTATTTT. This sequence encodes CASSYSLAGASDTQYF.

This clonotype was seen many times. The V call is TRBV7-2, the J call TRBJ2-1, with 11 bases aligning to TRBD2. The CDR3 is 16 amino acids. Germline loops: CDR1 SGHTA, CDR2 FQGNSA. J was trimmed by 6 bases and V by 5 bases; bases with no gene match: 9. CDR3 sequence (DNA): TGTGCCAGCAGCCCGATCCTAGCGGGAGGTCGCAATGAGCAGTTCTTC. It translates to CASSPILAGGRNEQFF.

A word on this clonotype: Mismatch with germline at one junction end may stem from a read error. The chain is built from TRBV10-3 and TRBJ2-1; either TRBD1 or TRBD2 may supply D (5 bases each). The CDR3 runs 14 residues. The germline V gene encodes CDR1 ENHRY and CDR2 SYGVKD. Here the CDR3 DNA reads TGTGTCATCAGCCGGGACCAACCCCGGAATGAGCAGTTCTTC. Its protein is CVISRDQPRNEQFF.

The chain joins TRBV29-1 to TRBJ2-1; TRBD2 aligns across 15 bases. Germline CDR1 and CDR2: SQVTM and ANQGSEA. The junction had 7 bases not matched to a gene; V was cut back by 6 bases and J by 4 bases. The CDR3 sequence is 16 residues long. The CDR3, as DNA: TGCAGCGTGGGTGGACTAGCGGGAGGGGTTTACAATGAGCAGTTCTTC. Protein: CSVGGLAGGVYNEQFF.

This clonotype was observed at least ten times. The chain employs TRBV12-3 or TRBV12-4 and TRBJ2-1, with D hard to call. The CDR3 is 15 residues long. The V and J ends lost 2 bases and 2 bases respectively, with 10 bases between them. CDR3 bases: TGTGCCAGCAGTTTACGACGTCCAACCTACAATGAGCAGTTCTTC. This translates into CASSLRRPTYNEQFF.

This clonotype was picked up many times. The chain's CDR3 is CASSLDRRPNTEAFF. CDR3 nucleotides: TGCGCCAGCAGCTTGGATCGTCGGCCGAACACTGAAGCTTTCTTT. This chain joins TRBV5-1 and TRBJ1-1; no definite D call. The germline V gene encodes CDR1 SGHRS and CDR2 YFSETQ. Trimming stripped 0 bases from V and 1 base from J, with 10 bases between. The CDR3 is made up of 15 amino acids.

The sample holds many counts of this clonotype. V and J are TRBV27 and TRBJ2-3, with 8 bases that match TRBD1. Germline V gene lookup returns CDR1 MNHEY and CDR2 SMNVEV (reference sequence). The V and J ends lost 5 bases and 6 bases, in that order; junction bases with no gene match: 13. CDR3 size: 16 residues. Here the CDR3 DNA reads TGTGCCAGCAGTCCCCGGACAGGGAAGTCGGTGGATACGCAGTATTTT. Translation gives CASSPRTGKSVDTQYF.

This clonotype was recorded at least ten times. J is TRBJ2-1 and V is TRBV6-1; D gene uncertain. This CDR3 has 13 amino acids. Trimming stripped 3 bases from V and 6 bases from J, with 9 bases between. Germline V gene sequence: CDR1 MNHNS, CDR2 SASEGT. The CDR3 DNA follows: TGTGCCAGCAGTGATTGGGAACTCAATGAGCAGTTCTTC. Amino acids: CASSDWELNEQFF.

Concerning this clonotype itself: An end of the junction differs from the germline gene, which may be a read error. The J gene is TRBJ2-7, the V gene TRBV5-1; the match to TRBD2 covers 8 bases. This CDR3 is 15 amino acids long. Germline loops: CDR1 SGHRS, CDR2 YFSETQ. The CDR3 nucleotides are TGTGCCAGCAGTGATCGCCGGGAGGGCCGGGAGGAGCAGTACTTC. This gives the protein CASSDRREGREEQYF.

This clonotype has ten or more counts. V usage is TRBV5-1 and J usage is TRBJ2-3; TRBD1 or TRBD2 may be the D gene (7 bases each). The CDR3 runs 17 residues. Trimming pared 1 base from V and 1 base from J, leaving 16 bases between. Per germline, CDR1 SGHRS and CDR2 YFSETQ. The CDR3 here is CASSLYGRGGRTDTQYF. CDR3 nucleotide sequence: TGCGCCAGCAGCTTGTACGGCAGGGGGGGACGCACAGATACGCAGTATTTT.

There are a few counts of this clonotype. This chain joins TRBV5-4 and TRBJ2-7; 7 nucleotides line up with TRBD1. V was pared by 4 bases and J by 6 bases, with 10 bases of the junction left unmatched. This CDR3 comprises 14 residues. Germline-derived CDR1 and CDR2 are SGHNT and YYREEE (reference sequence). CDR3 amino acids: CASSPPDRIGEQYF. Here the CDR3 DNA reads TGTGCCAGCAGCCCACCGGACAGGATAGGCGAGCAGTACTTC.

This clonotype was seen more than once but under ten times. CDR3: CSATDRGRGGELFF. CDR3 in DNA: TGCAGTGCGACTGACAGGGGGCGGGGCGGGGAGCTGTTTTTT. The chain has TRBV20-1 and TRBJ2-2, with 10 bases lining up with TRBD1. The CDR3 extends over 14 amino acids. Per germline, CDR1 DFQATT and CDR2 SNEGSKA (reference sequence). Trimming at V came to 6 bases and at J to 7 bases, leaving 8 bases not matched to a gene.

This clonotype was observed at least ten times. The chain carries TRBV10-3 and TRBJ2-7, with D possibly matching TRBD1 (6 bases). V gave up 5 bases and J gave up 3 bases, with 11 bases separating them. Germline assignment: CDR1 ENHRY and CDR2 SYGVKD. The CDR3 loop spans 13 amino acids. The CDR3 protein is CAISQGWFYEQYF. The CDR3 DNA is TGTGCCATCAGTCAGGGGTGGTTCTACGAGCAGTACTTC.

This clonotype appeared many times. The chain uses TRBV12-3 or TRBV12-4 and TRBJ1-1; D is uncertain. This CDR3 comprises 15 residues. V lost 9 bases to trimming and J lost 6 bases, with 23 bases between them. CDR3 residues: CASNPYHSLRPEAFF. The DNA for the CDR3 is TGTGCCAGTAACCCATATCATTCATTGCGGCCTGAAGCTTTCTTT.

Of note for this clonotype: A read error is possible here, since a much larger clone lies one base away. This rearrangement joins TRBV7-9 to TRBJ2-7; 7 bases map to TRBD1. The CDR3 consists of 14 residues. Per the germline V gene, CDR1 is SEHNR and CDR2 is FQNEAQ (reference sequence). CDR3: CASRMGQSSHEQYF. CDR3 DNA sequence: TGTGCCAGCAGGATGGGACAGAGCTCCCACGAGCAGTACTTC.

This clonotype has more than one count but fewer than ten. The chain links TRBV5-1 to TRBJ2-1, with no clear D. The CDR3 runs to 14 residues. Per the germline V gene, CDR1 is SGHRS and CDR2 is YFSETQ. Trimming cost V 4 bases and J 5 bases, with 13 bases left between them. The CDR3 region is CASSPLTGNNEQFF. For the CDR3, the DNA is TGCGCCAGCAGCCCCCTGACTGGAAACAATGAGCAGTTCTTC.

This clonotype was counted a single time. The CDR3 DNA reads TGTGCCACCAGTGATCCTAAATCTGGAAACACCATATATTTT. It codes for CATSDPKSGNTIYF. This chain uses TRBV24-1 with TRBJ1-3; D is undetermined. CDR3 length: 14 residues. Trimming shortened V by 3 bases and J by 1 base, and 6 bases separated the two germline ends. CDR1 and CDR2 from the germline V gene are KGHDR and SFDVKD.

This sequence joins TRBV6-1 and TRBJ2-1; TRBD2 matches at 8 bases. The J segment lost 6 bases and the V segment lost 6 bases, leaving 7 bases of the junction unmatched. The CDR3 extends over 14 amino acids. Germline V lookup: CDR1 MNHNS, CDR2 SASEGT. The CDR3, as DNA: TGTGCCAGCAGCCCCATAGCGGGAAGCAATGAGCAGTTCTTC. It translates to CASSPIAGSNEQFF.

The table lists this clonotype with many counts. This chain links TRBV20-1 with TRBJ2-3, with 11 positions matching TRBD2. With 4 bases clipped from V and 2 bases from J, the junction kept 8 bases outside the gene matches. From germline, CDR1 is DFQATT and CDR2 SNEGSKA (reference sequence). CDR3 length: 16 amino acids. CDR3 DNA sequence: TGCAGTGCTATAAAGGGACTAGCGGCGGCCACAGATACGCAGTATTTT. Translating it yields CSAIKGLAAATDTQYF.

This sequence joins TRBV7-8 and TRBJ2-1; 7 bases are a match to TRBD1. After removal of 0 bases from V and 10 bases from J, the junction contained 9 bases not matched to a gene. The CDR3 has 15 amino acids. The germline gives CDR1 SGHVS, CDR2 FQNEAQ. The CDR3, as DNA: TGTGCCAGCAGCTTAGCACCGGGACAGTCCGCCGAGCAGTTCTTC. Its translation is CASSLAPGQSAEQFF.

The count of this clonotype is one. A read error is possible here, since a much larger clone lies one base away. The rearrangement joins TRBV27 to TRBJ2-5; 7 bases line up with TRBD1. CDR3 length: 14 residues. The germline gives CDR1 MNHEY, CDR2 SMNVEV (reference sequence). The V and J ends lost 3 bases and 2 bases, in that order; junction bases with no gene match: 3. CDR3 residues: CASSFGQAQETQYF. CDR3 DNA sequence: TGTGCCAGCAGTTTTGGACAGGCTCAAGAGACCCAGTACTTC.

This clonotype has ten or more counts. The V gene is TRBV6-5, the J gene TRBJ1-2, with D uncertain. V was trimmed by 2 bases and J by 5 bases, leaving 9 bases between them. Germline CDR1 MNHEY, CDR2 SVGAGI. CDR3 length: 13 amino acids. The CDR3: CASSYEVGYGYTF. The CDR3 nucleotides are TGTGCCAGCAGTTACGAAGTGGGTTATGGCTACACCTTC.

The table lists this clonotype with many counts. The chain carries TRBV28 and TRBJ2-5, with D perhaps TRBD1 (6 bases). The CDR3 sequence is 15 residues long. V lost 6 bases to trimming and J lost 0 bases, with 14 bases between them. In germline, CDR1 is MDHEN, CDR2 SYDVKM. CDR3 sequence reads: CASSQGGMYQETQYF. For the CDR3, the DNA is TGTGCCAGCAGCCAAGGGGGAATGTACCAAGAGACCCAGTACTTC.

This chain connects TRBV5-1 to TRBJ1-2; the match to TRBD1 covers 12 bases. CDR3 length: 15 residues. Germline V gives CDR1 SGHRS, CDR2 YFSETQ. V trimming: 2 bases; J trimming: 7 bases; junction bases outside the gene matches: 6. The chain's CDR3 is CASSFRDRGLSGYTF. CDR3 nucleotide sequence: TGCGCCAGCAGCTTCCGGGACAGGGGGCTGTCTGGCTACACCTTC.

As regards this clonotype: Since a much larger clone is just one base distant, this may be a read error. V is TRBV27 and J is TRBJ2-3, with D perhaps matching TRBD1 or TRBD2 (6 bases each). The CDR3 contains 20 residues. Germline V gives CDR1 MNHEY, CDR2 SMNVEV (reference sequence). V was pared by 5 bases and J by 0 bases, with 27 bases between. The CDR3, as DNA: TGTGCCAGCAGTCACCTTAGGGGGAGGCACCAACCAGCTAGCACAGATACGCAGTATTTT. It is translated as CASSHLRGRHQPASTDTQYF.

The CDR3 DNA is TGTGCCAGCAGCGGAGGATCGGGACTAGCGGGACGTGAGCAGTTCTTC. This translates into CASSGGSGLAGREQFF. The rearrangement links TRBV9 to TRBJ2-1; 13 bases map to TRBD2. The CDR3 length is 16 residues. Germline V gene data show CDR1 as SGDLS and CDR2 as YYNGEE. The V and J ends lost 3 bases and 9 bases, in that order; junction bases with no gene match: 9.

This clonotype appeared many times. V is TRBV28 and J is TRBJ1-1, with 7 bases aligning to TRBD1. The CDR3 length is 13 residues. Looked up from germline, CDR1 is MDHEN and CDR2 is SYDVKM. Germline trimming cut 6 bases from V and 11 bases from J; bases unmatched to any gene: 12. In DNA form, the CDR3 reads TGTGCCAGCAGCTCCCGGTGGACAGGTGAGGCTTTCTTT. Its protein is CASSSRWTGEAFF.

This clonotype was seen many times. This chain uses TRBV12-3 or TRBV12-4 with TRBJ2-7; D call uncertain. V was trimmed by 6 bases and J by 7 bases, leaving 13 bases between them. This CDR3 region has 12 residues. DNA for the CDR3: TGTGCCAGCAGAACCGACTCTCCGGAGCAGTACTTC. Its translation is CASRTDSPEQYF.